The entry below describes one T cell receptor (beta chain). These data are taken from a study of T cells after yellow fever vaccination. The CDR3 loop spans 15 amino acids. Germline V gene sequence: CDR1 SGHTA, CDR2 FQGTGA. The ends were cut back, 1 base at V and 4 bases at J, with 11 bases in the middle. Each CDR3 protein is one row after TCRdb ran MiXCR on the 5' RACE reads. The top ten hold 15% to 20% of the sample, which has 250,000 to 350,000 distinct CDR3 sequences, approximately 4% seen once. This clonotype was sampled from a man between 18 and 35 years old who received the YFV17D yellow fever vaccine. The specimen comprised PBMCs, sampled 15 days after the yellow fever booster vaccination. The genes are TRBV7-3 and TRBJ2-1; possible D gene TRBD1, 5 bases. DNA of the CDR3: TGTGCCAGCAGCTTAAAACCAGGGAATTACAATGAGCAGTTCTTC. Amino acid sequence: CASSLKPGNYNEQFF.